The 17 T cell receptor beta chains given below trace back to one sample, sequenced in a study of CD8 T cells in Susac syndrome. Random hexamers were used to reverse transcribe the RNA input (roughly 0.5 to 1 ug). TCRdb fed the immunoSEQ multiplex PCR reads into MiXCR, producing one record per CDR3 protein. The sample consists of around 200,000 distinct CDR3 sequences, 95% of them appearing once. The sequenced sample consisted of CD8+ T cells from PBMCs. The origin of the receptors is a human donor with Susac syndrome.

This chain uses TRBV5-4 with TRBJ2-7; a weak D match, TRBD2 (6 bases). The V gene's germline CDR1 is SGHNT and CDR2 YYREEE (reference sequence). The CDR3 spans 12 residues. Deletions cut 4 bases from V and 7 bases from J, with 12 bases between. The CDR3 DNA reads as TGTGCCAGCAGCGGGAGGACGGGAGAGCAGTACTTC. Protein: CASSGRTGEQYF.

This chain joins TRBV7-2 and TRBJ2-3; D is uncertain. CDR1 SGHTA and CDR2 FQGNSA come from the germline V gene. V was shortened by 4 bases and J by 1 base, with 15 bases between the two germline ends. The CDR3 sequence is 16 residues long. CDR3 sequence: CASSSPAEWGTDTQYF. The CDR3 DNA sequence: TGTGCCAGCAGCTCACCCGCCGAGTGGGGCACAGATACGCAGTATTTT. The full variable domain, its missing parts supplied by reference TRBV7-2 and TRBJ2-3, is GAGVSQSPSNKVTEKGKDVELRCDPISGHTALYWYRQSLGQGLEFLIYFQGNSAPDKSGLPSDRFSAERTGGSVSTLTIQRTQQEDSAVYLCASSSPAEWGTDTQYFGPGTRLTVL.

CDR3 nucleotide sequence: TGTGCCATCACACTACAGGGCCAAACGAGCTCCTACAATGAGCAGTTCTTC. This translates into CAITLQGQTSSYNEQFF. The chain uses TRBV7-9 and TRBJ2-1, with D possibly being TRBD1 (6 bases). The CDR3 has 17 amino acids. The ends were cut back, 10 bases at V and 0 bases at J, with 22 bases in the middle. CDR1 is SEHNR, CDR2 FQNEAQ, per germline (reference sequence).

The rearrangement joins TRBV4-1 to TRBJ2-1, with D perhaps TRBD2 (6 bases). The V end was cut by 9 bases, the J end by 6 bases, with 24 bases between. The length of the CDR3 is 16 residues. From germline, CDR1 is MGHRA and CDR2 YSYEKL. This CDR3 is CASSGLLLKGGNEQFF. The CDR3 DNA reads as TGCGCCAGTTCGGGACTTCTTTTAAAGGGAGGCAATGAGCAGTTCTTC.

The rearrangement joins TRBV4-1 to TRBJ1-2; D call uncertain. V gave up 1 base and J gave up 6 bases, with 9 bases separating them. The CDR3 contains 13 residues. Looked up from germline, CDR1 is MGHRA and CDR2 is YSYEKL. The CDR3: CASSQALSHGYTF. CDR3 DNA sequence: TGCGCCAGCAGCCAAGCTTTAAGCCATGGCTACACCTTC.

The rearrangement links TRBV5-1 to TRBJ2-1; D is undetermined. Trimming removed 0 bases from V and 1 base from J, with 8 bases in between. Germline CDR1 is SGHRS and CDR2 is YFSETQ. The CDR3 contains 15 residues. The CDR3 sequence: CASSLDLLSYNEQFF. In nucleotides, the CDR3 is TGCGCCAGCAGCTTGGATCTCCTTTCCTACAATGAGCAGTTCTTC.

A single count supports this clonotype. CDR3 region: CAWGDSSNQPQHF. CDR3 DNA sequence: TGTGCCTGGGGGGACAGTTCCAATCAGCCCCAGCATTTT. The chain is built from TRBV30 and TRBJ1-5; 7 nucleotides match TRBD1. Losses at the gene ends were 5 bases for V and 3 bases for J; bases not matched to a gene: 4. The CDR3 contains 13 residues. Germline V lookup: CDR1 GTSNPN, CDR2 SVGIG (reference sequence).

The rearrangement uses TRBV20-1 and TRBJ2-7; 7 bases map to TRBD2. CDR1 is DFQATT and CDR2 is SNEGSKA in the germline V gene (reference sequence). With 0 bases clipped from V and 2 bases from J, the junction kept 25 bases outside the gene matches. This CDR3 spans 21 amino acids. CDR3 in DNA: TGCAGTGCTAGAGACCTCCCGACAGCGGGGTCTCCTGGAACTTTCCCCTACGAGCAGTACTTC. Amino acids: CSARDLPTAGSPGTFPYEQYF.

The chain links TRBV7-2 to TRBJ2-3, with TRBD1 matching 10 bases. V lost 1 base to trimming and J lost 8 bases; unmatched junction nucleotides: 9. The germline V gene has CDR1 SGHTA and CDR2 FQGNSA. The CDR3 is made up of 16 amino acids. CDR3 bases: TGTGCCAGCAGCTTAGTGCGGACAGGGGGATTGGGTACGCAGTATTTT. Residues: CASSLVRTGGLGTQYF.

The V and J genes are TRBV29-1 and TRBJ2-5; the match to TRBD2 covers 13 bases. CDR1 SQVTM and CDR2 ANQGSEA come from the germline V gene. This CDR3 contains 15 residues. Trimming took 2 bases from V and 2 from J; bases not matched to a gene: 2. The CDR3 is CSVELLAGGQETQYF. DNA for the CDR3: TGCAGCGTTGAACTACTAGCGGGAGGGCAAGAGACCCAGTACTTC.

This clonotype was detected only once. The chain carries TRBV6-1 and TRBJ2-6; D gene uncertain. V lost 2 bases to trimming and J lost 0 bases, with 8 bases between them. The CDR3 has 16 amino acids. CDR1 is MNHNS and CDR2 is SASEGT in the germline V gene. The CDR3 DNA follows: TGTGCCAGCAGTGAATATAAGGCCTCTGGGGCCAACGTCCTGACTTTC. This codes for CASSEYKASGANVLTF.

The chain couples TRBV5-1 to TRBJ2-3, with 10 positions matching TRBD1. The CDR3 totals 18 residues. V shed 5 bases, J shed 3 bases, and the junction held 15 bases outside the gene matches. Germline V gives CDR1 SGHRS, CDR2 YFSETQ. The CDR3 protein is CASSSEPYSGQGTDTQYF. The CDR3 DNA follows: TGCGCCAGCAGTTCCGAACCTTATTCGGGACAGGGGACAGATACGCAGTATTTT.

The chain couples TRBV20-1 to TRBJ2-1; 10 bases align to TRBD2. The CDR3 has 17 residues. Germline CDR1 DFQATT, CDR2 SNEGSKA (reference sequence). Germline trimming cut 5 bases from V and 5 bases from J; bases unmatched to any gene: 15. The CDR3 DNA follows: TGCAGTGCTTACTTCCGGAGCGGGAGGGGGATGAACAATGAGCAGTTCTTC. It codes for CSAYFRSGRGMNNEQFF.

This clonotype was observed a few times. The chain employs TRBV7-3 and TRBJ2-1; D is uncertain. V was shortened by 2 bases and J by 0 bases, with 5 bases between the two germline ends. CDR3 length: 14 residues. Germline CDR1 reads SGHTA; CDR2 reads FQGTGA. CDR3 in amino acids: CASSLGASYNEQFF. CDR3 in DNA: TGTGCCAGCAGCTTAGGCGCCTCCTACAATGAGCAGTTCTTC.

This chain uses TRBV6-5 with TRBJ2-5, with 8 bases aligning to TRBD1. The V gene end was trimmed by 6 bases and the J gene end by 5 bases; junction bases not matched to a gene: 8. The CDR3 has 14 residues. CDR1 is MNHEY and CDR2 is SVGAGI in the germline V gene. The CDR3 spells CASSGQGIWETQYF. The CDR3 DNA reads TGTGCCAGCAGCGGACAGGGAATTTGGGAGACCCAGTACTTC.

The chain carries TRBV5-1 and TRBJ2-1; 8 bases are a match to TRBD2. Trimming removed 0 bases from V and 5 bases from J; junction bases left unmatched: 1. The CDR3 covers 14 residues. CDR1 and CDR2 (germline): SGHRS, YFSETQ. Written as DNA, the CDR3 is TGCGCCAGCAGCTTGGTGACTAGCGACAATGAGCAGTTCTTC. Amino acid sequence: CASSLVTSDNEQFF.

This rearrangement joins TRBV20-1 to TRBJ2-5; 9 bases map to TRBD1. Trimming at V came to 8 bases and at J to 5 bases, leaving 9 bases not matched to a gene. The CDR3 has 13 amino acids. Per the germline V gene, CDR1 is DFQATT and CDR2 is SNEGSKA (reference sequence). This chain's CDR3 is CSSHRGRGETQYF. Here the CDR3 DNA reads TGCAGTTCCCACAGGGGGCGCGGTGAGACCCAGTACTTC.